Presented here are 27 T cell receptor beta chains from one specimen sequenced in a study of cytomegalovirus exposure and HLA in healthy donors. Primers: 60 Vbeta forward and 13 Jbeta reverse. Sequencing used immunoSEQ multiplex PCR; TCRdb keeps in-frame clones, though not all of them. The data hold about 94,000 clones, with around 66% observed a single time. Sequencing input: PBMCs. These receptors were collected from a man aged 25 to 40 in good health and CMV-seronegative.

This chain uses TRBV7-2 with TRBJ2-1; 9 bases are shared with TRBD2. The V gene end was trimmed by 4 bases and the J gene end by 4 bases; junction bases not matched to a gene: 17. Looked up from germline, CDR1 is SGHTA and CDR2 is FQGNSA. The CDR3 totals 19 residues. CDR3 DNA sequence: TGTGCCAGCAGCTCATTAGGGGGGCTAGCGGGGAAAGTTTACAATGAGCAGTTCTTC. It translates to CASSSLGGLAGKVYNEQFF. Variable domain in full (rest from reference TRBV7-2 and TRBJ2-1): GAGVSQSPSNKVTEKGKDVELRCDPISGHTALYWYRQSLGQGLEFLIYFQGNSAPDKSGLPSDRFSAERTGGSVSTLTIQRTQQEDSAVYLCASSSLGGLAGKVYNEQFFGPGTRLTVL.

This rearrangement joins TRBV11-2 to TRBJ1-1; TRBD1 matches at 11 bases. Per the germline V gene, CDR1 is SGHAT and CDR2 is FQNNGV. With V trimmed by 7 bases and J by 4 bases, 14 bases remained unmatched. This CDR3 spans 17 amino acids. The CDR3 bases are TGTGCCAGCACCCCTTTTCGGACAGGGGGCGCGGGCACTGAAGCTTTCTTT. This translates into CASTPFRTGGAGTEAFF.

V usage is TRBV2 and J usage is TRBJ1-4; D not resolved. Between the trimmed V and J ends, which lost 1 base and 7 bases, there was a span of 13 bases. Per the germline V gene, CDR1 is SNHLY and CDR2 is FYNNEI. The CDR3 has 15 amino acids. The CDR3 reads CASSEGGRNFEKLFF. The CDR3, as DNA: TGTGCCAGCAGTGAAGGCGGGCGGAACTTTGAAAAACTGTTTTTT.

This clone showed up just a few times. V and J are TRBV5-4 and TRBJ1-6; 8 bases line up with TRBD1. This CDR3 contains 16 residues. Germline V gives CDR1 SGHNT, CDR2 YYREEE (reference sequence). The V gene end was trimmed by 4 bases and the J gene end by 5 bases; junction bases not matched to a gene: 8. The CDR3 nucleotides are TGTGCCAGCAGCCTAGACAGGGGAGACGATAATTCACCCCTCCACTTT. Its protein product is CASSLDRGDDNSPLHF.

The chain joins TRBV2 to TRBJ2-7; 8 nucleotides agree with TRBD2. V gave up 5 bases and J gave up 7 bases; unmatched junction bases: 10. This CDR3 is 14 amino acids long. Germline CDR1 SNHLY, CDR2 FYNNEI. The CDR3 sequence: CASSREGGLLEQYF. The CDR3 DNA is TGTGCCAGCAGTCGGGAGGGAGGGCTTTTAGAGCAGTACTTC. The complete variable domain, with remaining parts taken from reference TRBV2 and TRBJ2-7, reads EPEVTQTPSHQVTQMGQEVILRCVPISNHLYFYWYRQILGQKVEFLVSFYNNEISEKSEIFDDQFSVERPDGSNFTLKIRSTKLEDSAMYFCASSREGGLLEQYFGPGTRLTVT.

The chain combines TRBV7-3 with TRBJ2-2, with TRBD2 matching 9 bases. The CDR3 runs 18 residues. Per germline, CDR1 SGHTA and CDR2 FQGTGA. J was trimmed by 7 bases and V by 1 base; bases with no gene match: 13. CDR3 bases: TGTGCCAGCAGCTTAAATCTCCTGGCGGGAGGGCCGATCGGGGAGCTGTTTTTT. Translated, it gives CASSLNLLAGGPIGELFF.

This chain joins TRBV7-9 and TRBJ1-2; 10 bases are a match to TRBD1. The junction had 3 bases not matched to a gene; V was cut back by 1 base and J by 4 bases. This CDR3 region has 15 residues. The germline CDR1 and CDR2 sequences are SEHNR and FQNEAQ (reference sequence). CDR3 in DNA: TGTGCCAGCAGCTTAGAGGGACAGGGGAGCTATGGCTACACCTTC. Encoded protein: CASSLEGQGSYGYTF.

CDR3 bases: TGTGCCAGTAAGGGAGGACACCCACTCTACGAGCAGTACTTC. Translation: CASKGGHPLYEQYF. This chain links TRBV19 with TRBJ2-7; the D gene is possibly TRBD2 (6 bases). From germline, CDR1 is LNHDA and CDR2 SQIVND (reference sequence). The germline V and J ends were trimmed by 7 bases and 3 bases, with 16 bases remaining between them. The CDR3 is made up of 14 amino acids.

The chain employs TRBV25-1 and TRBJ1-2; 8 positions match TRBD1. V trimming: 6 bases; J trimming: 2 bases; junction bases outside the gene matches: 5. Looked up from germline, CDR1 is MGHDK and CDR2 is SYGVNS. The CDR3 totals 14 residues. The CDR3 here is CASRRGQGNYGYTF. Here the CDR3 DNA reads TGTGCCAGCAGACGAGGACAGGGCAACTATGGCTACACCTTC.

With regard to this clone: One end of the junction fails to match germline, which may point to a read error. The chain recombines TRBV6-5 with TRBJ1-3, with 8 bases matching TRBD1. The CDR3 runs 13 residues. Germline V gene sequence: CDR1 MNHEY, CDR2 SVGAGI. CDR3 loop: CASGQGAGNTIYF. The CDR3 bases are TGTGCCAGCGGGCAGGGGGCTGGCAACACCATATATTTT.

This clone was found a few times. J is TRBJ2-2 and V is TRBV5-1; 7 nucleotides line up with TRBD2. V was pared by 0 bases and J by 4 bases, with 9 bases of the junction left unmatched. CDR1 is SGHRS, CDR2 YFSETQ, per germline. The CDR3 covers 17 residues. CDR3 DNA sequence: TGCGCCAGCAGCTTGGCCGTTCCTGGCGGGGGCACCGGGGAGCTGTTTTTT. Its translation: CASSLAVPGGGTGELFF.

CDR3 loop: CASSSGAEIYGYTF. The CDR3 DNA follows: TGTGCCAGCAGCTCGGGAGCTGAGATCTATGGCTACACCTTC. This chain connects TRBV7-8 to TRBJ1-2; D gene ambiguous. Trimming left V 4 bases short and J 4 bases short, with 13 bases between. This CDR3 comprises 14 residues. CDR1 and CDR2 (germline): SGHVS, FQNEAQ.

The gene calls are TRBV27 and TRBJ1-2, with D possibly matching TRBD1 (5 bases). Trimming shortened V by 4 bases and J by 5 bases, and 17 bases separated the two germline ends. Germline V CDR1 and CDR2: MNHEY, SMNVEV (reference sequence). This CDR3 is 15 amino acids long. CDR3 nucleotides: TGTGCCAGCAGTTCCGACAGACCCGCCGTTTATGGCTACACCTTC. Translating it yields CASSSDRPAVYGYTF.

The chain links TRBV28 to TRBJ2-6; 12 positions match TRBD1. The CDR3 runs 20 residues. From germline, CDR1 is MDHEN and CDR2 SYDVKM. V shed 2 bases and J 3 bases; nucleotides not matched to a gene: 11. The CDR3 protein is CASSLEISGTGGNGANVLTF. The CDR3 nucleotides read TGTGCCAGCAGTTTAGAGATAAGCGGGACAGGGGGCAATGGGGCCAACGTCCTGACTTTC.

The chain has TRBV7-3 and TRBJ1-2; D not certain. The germline gives CDR1 SGHTA, CDR2 FQGTGA. This CDR3 comprises 14 residues. Trimming shortened V by 2 bases and J by 6 bases, and 13 bases separated the two germline ends. The CDR3 DNA is TGTGCCAGCAGCTTATCAGGTCCGTTGGATGGCTACACCTTC. Translated: CASSLSGPLDGYTF.

The chain links TRBV27 to TRBJ2-7; D not certain. Trimming stripped 5 bases from V and 0 bases from J, with 14 bases between. CDR3 length equals 15 residues. Germline lookup yields CDR1 MNHEY and CDR2 SMNVEV (reference sequence). The CDR3 loop reads CASSPLGWSSYEQYF. CDR3 nucleotide sequence: TGTGCCAGCAGTCCCCTCGGCTGGAGCTCCTACGAGCAGTACTTC.

In this sample, this clone turned up a few times. The chain combines TRBV6-1 with TRBJ1-3; maybe TRBD1 (6 bases). CDR1 is MNHNS, CDR2 SASEGT, per germline. The CDR3 spans 13 residues. V was pared by 6 bases and J by 3 bases, with 9 bases between. The CDR3 sequence: CASRTGGGNTIYF. CDR3 nucleotide sequence: TGTGCCAGCAGGACAGGAGGTGGAAACACCATATATTTT.

The chain uses TRBV10-3 and TRBJ2-7; D uncertain. V lost 4 bases, J lost 5 bases, and 12 bases lay in between. The germline gives CDR1 ENHRY, CDR2 SYGVKD. The CDR3 contains 13 residues. Here the CDR3 DNA reads TGTGCCATCAGTGGGGCAGACGCTGACGAGCAGTACTTC. It specifies CAISGADADEQYF.

This clone has just a few counts. In nucleotides, the CDR3 is TGTGCCAGCTCCCTCGGACAGGAGCTACAGCCCCAGCATTTT. This codes for CASSLGQELQPQHF. The chain links TRBV18 to TRBJ1-5; 7 bases map to TRBD1. V was pared by 6 bases and J by 7 bases, with 9 bases of the junction left unmatched. The CDR3 consists of 14 residues. Germline-derived CDR1 and CDR2 are KGHSH and LQKENI.

This chain links TRBV19 with TRBJ2-5, with TRBD1 matching over 8 bases. TRBJ2-7 matches the DNA end more closely, so the J call is doubtful. Germline assignment: CDR1 LNHDA and CDR2 SQIVND (reference sequence). There are 14 residues in the CDR3. CDR3 DNA sequence: TGTGCCAGGAATGTGGGACAGGCTGTTTACGAGCAGTACTTC. It codes for CARNVGQAVYEQYF.

This chain links TRBV7-8 with TRBJ1-2; D is unclear. CDR1 SGHVS and CDR2 FQNEAQ come from the germline V gene. The CDR3 is 10 residues long. V lost 5 bases, J lost 6 bases, and 4 bases lay in between. Written as DNA, the CDR3 is TGTGCCAGCAGCCCCGATGGCTACACCTTC. Its protein is CASSPDGYTF.

DNA of the CDR3: TGTGCCAGCAGCTTAGATGGGCTAGCGGGCCTCACCGGGGAGCTGTTTTTT. This codes for CASSLDGLAGLTGELFF. The chain couples TRBV11-1 to TRBJ2-2; 8 bases are a match to TRBD2. CDR1 and CDR2 from the germline V gene are SGHAT and FQDESV (reference sequence). The length of the CDR3 is 17 residues. The ends lost 1 base at V and 4 bases at J; junction bases unmatched: 8.

V gene TRBV2 combines with J gene TRBJ2-2, with 7 bases fitting TRBD1. Germline CDR1 SNHLY, CDR2 FYNNEI. The CDR3 totals 13 residues. J was trimmed by 4 bases and V by 8 bases; bases with no gene match: 4. The CDR3 DNA reads TGTGCCAGCGGGACAGCTCCCACCGGGGAGCTGTTTTTT. Translated: CASGTAPTGELFF.

In this sample, this clone turned up a few times. The junction departs from germline at one end; a sequencing error may be responsible. The V call is TRBV7-9, the J call TRBJ2-1, with 8 bases lining up with TRBD2. The germline gives CDR1 SEHNR, CDR2 FQNEAQ (reference sequence). This CDR3 is built from 16 residues. The CDR3 spells CSSSSWTSLSYNEQFF. The CDR3 DNA reads as TGTTCCAGCAGCTCCTGGACTAGCCTCTCCTACAATGAGCAGTTCTTC.

The rearrangement links TRBV28 to TRBJ2-1, with 11 bases identical to TRBD1. The junction had 5 bases not matched to a gene; V was cut back by 6 bases and J by 4 bases. This CDR3 comprises 15 residues. In germline, CDR1 is MDHEN, CDR2 SYDVKM. In nucleotides, the CDR3 is TGTGCCAGCAGGGTCGGGACAGGGGGGTACAATGAGCAGTTCTTC. It is translated as CASRVGTGGYNEQFF.

The chain has TRBV7-8 and TRBJ2-1; D possibly corresponds to TRBD2 (5 bases). The CDR3 has 16 residues. The germline gives CDR1 SGHVS, CDR2 FQNEAQ. Deletions cut 3 bases from V and 4 bases from J, with 16 bases between. CDR3: CASSFLTGGGYNEQFF. The CDR3 bases are TGTGCCAGCAGCTTTTTGACCGGAGGAGGTTACAATGAGCAGTTCTTC.

This clone was seen a handful of times. The rearrangement uses TRBV27 and TRBJ1-2, with TRBD1 matching over 9 bases. Germline CDR1 is MNHEY and CDR2 is SMNVEV (reference sequence). Trimming removed 2 bases from V and 6 bases from J; junction bases left unmatched: 1. CDR3 length: 13 residues. This CDR3 is CASSLGTGNGYTF. The CDR3 DNA reads TGTGCCAGCAGTTTAGGGACAGGGAATGGCTACACCTTC.